This T cell receptor beta chain comes out of a study of blood T cell repertoires in COVID-19. Overall study: Whether acute or convalescent, the COVID-19 samples came from the United States, Italy and Spain. Sample material is recorded as cDNA or gDNA derived from T cells, B-cell-depleted T cells, or PBMCs.

Germline CDR1 is SGHVS and CDR2 is FQNEAQ. V was clipped by 5 bases and J by 0 bases; unmatched bases: 12. This CDR3 contains 18 residues. In the authors' methods: From reference gene primer amplification, estimates of nucleated cell counts were derived. Assay: immunoSEQ multiplex PCR; the TCRdb copy retains only in-frame clones and omits some. V, J and clone size are those of that table, while D and trimming were read from the DNA. The sample has 110,000 to 150,000 clones; around four fifths are singletons. This chain links TRBV7-8 with TRBJ2-3, with TRBD2 identical over 9 bases. This clonotype was sampled from a woman in her 40s who had recovered from COVID-19. Sequencing was done on a sample of PBMCs or T cells enriched from blood (not recorded which). CDR3 DNA: TGTGCCAGCAGCCTCAATATAGCGGGAGCCTCTAGCACAGATACGCAGTATTTT. Its protein is CASSLNIAGASSTDTQYF. Together with reference TRBV7-8 and TRBJ2-3, the CDR3 gives the full variable domain: GAGVSQSPRYKVAKRGQDVALRCDPISGHVSLFWYQQALGQGPEFLTYFQNEAQLDKSGLPSDRFFAERPEGSVSTLKIQRTQQEDSAVYLCASSLNIAGASSTDTQYFGPGTRLTVL.